The 2 T cell receptor beta chains presented below share a single source sample, sequenced in a study of T cell repertoires in cytomegalovirus infection (dated by TCRdb to between 2017 and 2020). Their target antigens are unknown. The sequencing machine was an Illumina HiSeq 1500. The public reads were run again by TCRdb, first through fastp at Q25 and then through MiXCR, and only productive beta chains were kept. Rows merge per CDR3 protein into single entries with the most common DNA and genes. Here the sample has under 130,000 distinct CDR3 sequences; 42% occur a single time. The ten biggest clones cover roughly 70% of the sample. The label giving this sample's treatment or condition can be read as: in vitro stimulation with specific CMV peptide epitopes to enrich CMV-specific T cells. The sequenced sample was CD8+ T cells from cultured PBMCs, obtained from culture after CMV antigen stimulation. These receptors originate from a human donor in good health (CMV status not recorded). Some clones in this sample may be carry-over from other donors' samples.

The chain joins TRBV5-1 to TRBJ2-2; D is possibly TRBD1 or TRBD2 (6 bases each). Germline CDR1 reads SGHRS; CDR2 reads YFSETQ. This CDR3 region has 16 residues. Trimming pared 0 bases from V and 3 bases from J, leaving 12 bases between. Here the CDR3 reads CASSLVGGGYTGELFF. The CDR3 nucleotides read TGCGCCAGCAGCTTGGTCGGAGGGGGATACACCGGGGAGCTGTTTTTT.

This clonotype showed up just a few times. This sequence joins TRBV7-8 and TRBJ2-3, with 15 bases matching TRBD2. The V segment lost 5 bases and the J segment 4 bases; nucleotides outside the gene matches: 13. The length of the CDR3 is 19 residues. Looked up from germline, CDR1 is SGHVS and CDR2 is FQNEAQ. This chain's CDR3 is CASSPRAGTSGGRADTQYF. The CDR3, as DNA: TGTGCCAGCAGCCCTCGCGCTGGGACTAGCGGGGGGCGGGCAGATACGCAGTATTTT.